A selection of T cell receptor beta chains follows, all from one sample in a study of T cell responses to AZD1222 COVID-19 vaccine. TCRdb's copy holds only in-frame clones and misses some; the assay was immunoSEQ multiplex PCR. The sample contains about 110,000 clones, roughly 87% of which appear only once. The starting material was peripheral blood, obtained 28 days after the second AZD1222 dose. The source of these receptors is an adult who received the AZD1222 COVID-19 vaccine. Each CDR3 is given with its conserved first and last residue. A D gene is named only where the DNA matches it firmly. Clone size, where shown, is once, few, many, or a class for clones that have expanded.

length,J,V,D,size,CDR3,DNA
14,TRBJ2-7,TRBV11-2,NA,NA,CASSFGGLAYEQYF,TGTGCCAGCAGCTTTGGGGGGCTGGCCTACGAGCAGTACTTC
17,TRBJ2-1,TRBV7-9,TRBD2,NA,CASSLGLALEFPDEQFF,TGTGCCAGCAGCCTCGGACTAGCCCTGGAGTTTCCGGATGAGCAGTTCTTC
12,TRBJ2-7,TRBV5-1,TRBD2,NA,CASRSGGKEQYF,TGCGCCAGCCGTAGCGGGGGGAAGGAGCAGTACTTC
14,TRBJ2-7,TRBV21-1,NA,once,CASSSAWENYEQYF,TGTGCCAGCAGCAGTGCTTGGGAAAACTACGAGCAGTACTTC
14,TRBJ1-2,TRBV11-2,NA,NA,CASSLDGLNYGYTF,TGTGCCAGCAGCTTAGACGGACTTAACTATGGCTACACCTTC
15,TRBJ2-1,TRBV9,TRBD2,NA,CASSGSGGSYNEQFF,TGTGCCAGCAGCGGTAGCGGGGGCTCCTACAATGAGCAGTTCTTC
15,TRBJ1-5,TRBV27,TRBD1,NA,CASRMTGYSNQPQHF,TGTGCCAGCAGGATGACAGGGTATAGCAATCAGCCCCAGCATTTT
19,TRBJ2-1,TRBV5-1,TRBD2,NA,CASSLDPSGGVTSYNEQFF,TGCGCCAGCAGCTTGGACCCGAGCGGGGGGGTTACTTCCTACAATGAGCAGTTCTTC
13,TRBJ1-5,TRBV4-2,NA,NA,CASSQDRGQPQHF,TGTGCCAGCAGCCAAGATCGAGGTCAGCCCCAGCATTTT
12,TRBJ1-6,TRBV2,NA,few,CASSESSGPAHF,TGTGCCAGCAGTGAAAGTTCGGGACCCGCTCACTTT
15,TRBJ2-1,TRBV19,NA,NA,CASAFDGRDLNEQFF,TGTGCCAGTGCCTTCGACGGGCGGGATCTGAATGAGCAGTTCTTC
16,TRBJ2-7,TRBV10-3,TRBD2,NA,CAIRPGLAGDSYEQYF,TGTGCCATCAGGCCGGGACTAGCGGGGGACTCCTACGAGCAGTACTTC
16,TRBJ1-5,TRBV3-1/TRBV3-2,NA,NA,CASSQDGWGDGQPQHF,TGTGCCAGCAGCCAAGATGGGTGGGGCGACGGTCAGCCCCAGCATTTT
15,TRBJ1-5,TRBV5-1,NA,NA,CASSLDGDNYQPQHF,TGCGCCAGCAGCTTGGATGGGGACAACTATCAGCCCCAGCATTTT
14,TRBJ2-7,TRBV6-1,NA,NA,CASSEASWANEQYF,TGTGCCAGCAGTGAAGCGAGCTGGGCGAACGAGCAGTACTTC
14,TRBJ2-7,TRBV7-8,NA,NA,CASSLRGRPYEQYF,TGTGCCAGCAGCCTTAGGGGACGGCCCTACGAGCAGTACTTC
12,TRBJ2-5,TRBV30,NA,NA,CAWMDRGETQYF,TGTGCCTGGATGGACAGAGGAGAGACCCAGTACTTC
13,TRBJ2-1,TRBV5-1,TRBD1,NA,CASSSTGSHEQFF,TGCGCCAGCAGTTCGACAGGGTCGCATGAGCAGTTCTTC
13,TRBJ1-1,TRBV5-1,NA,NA,CASSPRGQTEAFF,TGCGCCAGCAGCCCGAGAGGACAGACTGAAGCTTTCTTT
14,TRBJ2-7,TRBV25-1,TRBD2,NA,CASSPTGGAYEQYF,TGTGCCAGCAGTCCCACCGGGGGGGCCTACGAGCAGTACTTC
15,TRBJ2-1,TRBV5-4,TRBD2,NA,CASSPSGGAYNEQFF,TGTGCCAGCAGCCCAAGCGGGGGCGCTTACAATGAGCAGTTCTTC
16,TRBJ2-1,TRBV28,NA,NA,CASSPTGPPFSNEQFF,TGTGCCAGCAGTCCGACAGGCCCCCCATTCTCCAATGAGCAGTTCTTC
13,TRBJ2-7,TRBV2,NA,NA,CAGRSDLVYEQYF,TGTGCCGGGAGGAGCGACTTAGTCTACGAGCAGTACTTC
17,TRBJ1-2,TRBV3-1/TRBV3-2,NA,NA,CASSPLEGFGPNYGYTF,TGTGCCAGCAGCCCTCTGGAAGGCTTTGGGCCTAACTATGGCTACACCTTC
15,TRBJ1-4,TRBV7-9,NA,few,CASSLRGDRDEKLFF,TGTGCCAGCAGCTTAAGGGGAGATCGTGATGAAAAACTGTTTTTT
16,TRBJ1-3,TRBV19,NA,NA,CASTMVPKAAGNTIYF,TGTGCCAGTACTATGGTACCAAAGGCAGCAGGAAACACCATATATTTT
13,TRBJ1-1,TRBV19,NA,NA,CASSIGGGTEAFF,TGTGCCAGTAGTATTGGGGGAGGGACTGAAGCTTTCTTT
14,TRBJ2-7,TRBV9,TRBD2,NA,CASSVGGGPYEQYF,TGTGCCAGCAGCGTCGGCGGGGGGCCCTACGAGCAGTACTTC
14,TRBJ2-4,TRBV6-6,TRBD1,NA,CASSPTGQGNIQYF,TGTGCCAGCAGCCCGACAGGGCAAGGAAACATTCAGTACTTC
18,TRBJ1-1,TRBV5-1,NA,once,CASSLADKGLTMNTEAFF,TGCGCCAGCAGCTTGGCCGATAAGGGACTTACAATGAACACTGAAGCTTTCTTT
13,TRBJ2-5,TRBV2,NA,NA,CASRARVRETQYF,TGTGCCAGCAGGGCTAGGGTTAGGGAGACCCAGTACTTC
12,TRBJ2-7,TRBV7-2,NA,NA,CASSSPAYGQYF,TGTGCCAGCAGCTCCCCCGCCTACGGGCAGTACTTC
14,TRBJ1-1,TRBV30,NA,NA,CAWSPEVGRTEAFF,TGTGCCTGGAGTCCAGAGGTGGGTCGCACTGAAGCTTTCTTT
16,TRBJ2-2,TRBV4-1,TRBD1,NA,CASGTGGPANTGELFF,TGCGCCTCCGGGACAGGGGGTCCCGCGAACACCGGGGAGCTGTTTTTT
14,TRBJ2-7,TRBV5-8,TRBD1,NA,CASSFDRAAYEQYF,TGTGCCAGCAGCTTCGACAGGGCGGCCTACGAGCAGTACTTC
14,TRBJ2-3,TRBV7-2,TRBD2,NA,CASSRTSGADTQYF,TGTGCCAGCAGCCGGACTAGCGGGGCAGATACGCAGTATTTT
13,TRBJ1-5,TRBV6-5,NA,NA,CASSYYVDQPQHF,TGTGCCAGCAGTTACTACGTCGATCAGCCCCAGCATTTT
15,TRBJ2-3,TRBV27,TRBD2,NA,CASSLGSGGAYTQYF,TGTGCCAGCAGTTTAGGGAGCGGGGGGGCATATACGCAGTATTTT
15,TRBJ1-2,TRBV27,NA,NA,CASSLSTGSWNGYTF,TGTGCCAGCAGTTTATCTACAGGGTCGTGGAATGGCTACACCTTC
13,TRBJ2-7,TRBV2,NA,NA,CASSDGSSYEQYF,TGTGCCAGTTCGGACGGAAGCTCCTACGAGCAGTACTTC
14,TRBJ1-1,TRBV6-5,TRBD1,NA,CASSYRGQGTEAFF,TGTGCCAGCAGTTACCGAGGACAGGGGACTGAAGCTTTCTTT
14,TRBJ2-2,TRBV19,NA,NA,CASSIGGGSGELFF,TGTGCCAGTAGTATAGGAGGGGGTTCTGGGGAGCTGTTTTTT
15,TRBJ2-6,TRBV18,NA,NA,CASSGGSTGANVLTF,TGTGCCAGCTCGGGGGGAAGCACTGGGGCCAACGTCCTGACTTTC